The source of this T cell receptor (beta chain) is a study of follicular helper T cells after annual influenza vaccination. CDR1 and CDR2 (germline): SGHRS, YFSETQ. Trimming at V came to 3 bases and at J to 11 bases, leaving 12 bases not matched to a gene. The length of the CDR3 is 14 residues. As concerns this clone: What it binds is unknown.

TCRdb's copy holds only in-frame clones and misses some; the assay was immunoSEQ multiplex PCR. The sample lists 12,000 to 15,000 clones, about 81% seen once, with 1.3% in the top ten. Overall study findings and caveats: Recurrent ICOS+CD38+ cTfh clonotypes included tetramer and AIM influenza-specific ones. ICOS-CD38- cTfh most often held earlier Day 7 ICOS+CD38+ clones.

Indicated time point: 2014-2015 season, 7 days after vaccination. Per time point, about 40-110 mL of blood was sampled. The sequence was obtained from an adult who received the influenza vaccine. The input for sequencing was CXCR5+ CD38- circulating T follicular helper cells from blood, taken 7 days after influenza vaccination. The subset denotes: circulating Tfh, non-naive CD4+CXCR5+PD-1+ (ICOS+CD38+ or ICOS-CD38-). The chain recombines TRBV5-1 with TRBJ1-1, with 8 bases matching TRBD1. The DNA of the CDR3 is TGCGCCAGCAGCTGGAGCGATCTCAGGGGGCCTGCTTTCTTT. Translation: CASSWSDLRGPAFF.